Given below is one TCR beta chain in context. No antigen is known for it. Method: immunoSEQ multiplex PCR; TCRdb's copy keeps in-frame clones and lacks some. Found here are hundreds of thousands of clones, about 64% of them singletons; the top ten hold roughly 6.8%. PBMCs that had been cryopreserved were the source of approximately 1.8 micrograms of genomic DNA for TCR beta libraries. The sample originates from a study of cytotoxic CD8 clonotypes in ibrutinib-treated CLL. Study-level information: The patients comprised roughly 10 relapsed/refractory and around 16 treatment-naive cases, 17 to 18 IGHV unmutated. Study-wide results and caveats: With treatment, public clonotypes, which were uncommon, either contracted or remained stable.

The CDR3 contains 10 residues. V shed 5 bases and J shed 4 bases, with 5 bases lying between them. The germline gives CDR1 SQVTM, CDR2 ANQGSEA. The origin of this receptor is a human donor with chronic lymphocytic leukemia. The chain links TRBV29-1 to TRBJ1-1; D is unclear. The sample consisted of PBMCs, taken after 36 months of ibrutinib treatment. This chain's CDR3 is CSVKGTEAFF. As DNA, the CDR3 is TGCAGCGTTAAGGGCACTGAAGCTTTCTTT.